A selection of T cell receptor beta chains follows, all from one sample in a study of cytomegalovirus exposure and HLA in healthy donors. Sequencing used immunoSEQ multiplex PCR; TCRdb keeps in-frame clones, though not all of them. The profile covers about 100,000 clones, with about 75% appearing a single time and roughly 6.9% taken by the ten largest. The source material was PBMCs. The source is a man in his forties in good health and CMV-seropositive. Each CDR3 is given with its conserved first and last residue. The order of the fields is clone size, V gene, D gene, J gene, CDR3 protein, CDR3 DNA. D genes are given only for firm matches. Some rows have no size entry. The others give once, few or many, or a class for an expanded clone.

NA,TRBV5-1,NA,TRBJ2-1,CASSPAAGLFDEQFF,TGCGCCAGCAGCCCCGCAGCAGGGTTATTCGATGAGCAGTTCTTC
few,TRBV14,TRBD1,TRBJ1-4,CASSRSRGRLEKLFF,TGTGCCAGCAGCCGATCAAGGGGGCGCTTGGAAAAACTGTTTTTT
NA,TRBV27,TRBD1,TRBJ2-3,CASRDRGRETDTQYF,TGTGCCTCCCGGGACAGGGGAAGGGAAACAGATACGCAGTATTTT
NA,TRBV28,TRBD1,TRBJ2-7,CASIVGQGGSYEQYF,TGTGCCAGCATTGTAGGACAGGGGGGCTCCTACGAGCAGTACTTC
NA,TRBV28,NA,TRBJ2-1,CASSTSTRFEQFF,TGTGCCAGCAGTACCTCCACTAGATTTGAGCAGTTCTTC
NA,TRBV7-9,NA,TRBJ2-3,CSSSRLRRGTDTQYF,TGTTCCAGCAGCCGCCTCCGGAGGGGTACAGATACGCAGTATTTT
NA,TRBV6-5,NA,TRBJ2-7,CASTAPGGTYEQYF,TGTGCCAGCACCGCCCCAGGGGGGACCTACGAGCAGTACTTC
NA,TRBV2,NA,TRBJ2-4,CASSESLAKNIQYF,TGTGCCAGCAGTGAATCTTTAGCCAAAAACATTCAGTACTTC
once,TRBV5-5,TRBD1,TRBJ1-2,CASSYGTANYGYTF,TGTGCCAGCAGCTACGGGACAGCCAACTATGGCTACACCTTC
NA,TRBV4-2,NA,TRBJ2-3,CASSQDGSATDTQYF,TGTGCCAGCAGCCAAGACGGGTCTGCCACAGATACGCAGTATTTT
NA,TRBV30,TRBD1,TRBJ1-1,CAWRRPQGASDTEAFF,TGTGCCTGGAGACGGCCGCAGGGGGCCTCGGACACTGAAGCTTTCTTT
NA,TRBV5-4,TRBD1,TRBJ2-5,CASSSRQGGETQYF,TGTGCCAGCAGCTCCAGACAGGGTGGAGAGACCCAGTACTTC
NA,TRBV5-1,TRBD1,TRBJ1-5,CASSLGGGQGNQPQHF,TGCGCCAGCAGCTTGGGAGGGGGACAGGGGAATCAGCCCCAGCATTTT
NA,TRBV11-2,NA,TRBJ1-1,CASSFSNTEAFF,TGTGCCAGCAGCTTCTCGAACACTGAAGCTTTCTTT
NA,TRBV11-3,TRBD1,TRBJ1-3,CASSATGGTGNTIYF,TGTGCCAGCAGCGCCACAGGGGGCACTGGAAACACCATATATTTT
NA,TRBV5-1,TRBD1,TRBJ2-3,CASTLQGLVGTDTQYF,TGCGCCAGCACCCTACAGGGGCTAGTAGGCACAGATACGCAGTATTTT
NA,TRBV28,TRBD1,TRBJ1-5,CASSRMGGTGYNQPQHF,TGTGCCAGCAGTCGCATGGGTGGGACAGGGTACAATCAGCCCCAGCATTTT
NA,TRBV11-3,TRBD2,TRBJ2-3,CASSLTSGASTDTQYF,TGTGCCAGCAGCTTAACGAGCGGGGCTAGCACAGATACGCAGTATTTT
NA,TRBV6-6,NA,TRBJ2-5,CASSYFAAGPGETQYF,TGTGCCAGCAGTTACTTTGCGGCCGGCCCTGGAGAGACCCAGTACTTC
NA,TRBV19,TRBD2,TRBJ2-3,CASSIGTSGTDTQYF,TGTGCCAGTAGTATCGGGACTAGCGGCACAGATACGCAGTATTTT
NA,TRBV4-1,NA,TRBJ2-3,CASSQDPSAQYF,TGCGCCAGCAGCCAAGACCCCAGCGCGCAGTATTTT
NA,TRBV7-9,NA,TRBJ1-3,CSSTIGGGAGNTIYF,TGTTCCAGCACCATAGGAGGAGGGGCTGGAAACACCATATATTTT
once,TRBV6-1,NA,TRBJ1-2,CASSEVGVGGYTF,TGTGCCAGCAGTGAAGTAGGGGTGGGTGGCTACACCTTC
NA,TRBV9,TRBD2,TRBJ2-2,CASSVTLAENTGELFF,TGTGCCAGCAGCGTCACACTAGCGGAGAACACCGGGGAGCTGTTTTTT
NA,TRBV13,NA,TRBJ2-7,CASSLGGHFEGGEQYF,TGTGCCAGCAGCTTAGGGGGCCATTTCGAGGGCGGCGAGCAGTACTTC
NA,TRBV7-9,NA,TRBJ2-7,CASSPSPGIPYEQYF,TGTGCCAGCAGCCCATCACCCGGGATTCCCTACGAGCAGTACTTC
few,TRBV5-6,NA,TRBJ1-5,CASSLGRVSNQPQHF,TGTGCCAGCAGCTTGGGCAGGGTTAGCAATCAGCCCCAGCATTTT
NA,TRBV6-1,NA,TRBJ2-7,CASSERRQVQYEQYF,TGTGCCAGCAGTGAACGGAGACAGGTTCAATACGAGCAGTACTTC
NA,TRBV7-9,TRBD2,TRBJ2-7,CASSPPSGRADLITYEQYF,TGTGCCAGCAGCCCACCTAGCGGGAGGGCCGACTTGATCACCTACGAGCAGTACTTC
few,TRBV19,TRBD2,TRBJ2-1,CASSIGRAGGFGEQFF,TGTGCCAGTAGTATAGGTCGGGCGGGGGGGTTTGGTGAGCAGTTCTTC
NA,TRBV7-6,NA,TRBJ1-5,CASSLGQQERPQHF,TGTGCCAGCAGCTTGGGACAACAGGAACGGCCCCAGCATTTT
once,TRBV27,NA,TRBJ1-4,CASGGGTNEKLFF,TGTGCCAGCGGGGGAGGGACTAATGAAAAACTGTTTTTT
NA,TRBV7-8,NA,TRBJ2-7,CASSFSGIPYEQYF,TGTGCCAGCAGCTTTTCAGGTATACCCTACGAGCAGTACTTC
NA,TRBV4-3,NA,TRBJ2-1,CASSQAAATYNEQFF,TGCGCCAGCAGCCAAGCAGCGGCAACCTACAATGAGCAGTTCTTC
once,TRBV10-1,TRBD2,TRBJ2-5,CASSEAPAGEQYF,TGCGCCAGCAGTGAGGCACCGGCGGGAGAGCAGTACTTC
NA,TRBV15,NA,TRBJ2-3,CATSRVGGIADTQYF,TGTGCCACCAGCAGAGTAGGGGGTATTGCAGATACGCAGTATTTT
NA,TRBV7-8,NA,TRBJ1-6,CASRAVDGDSPLHF,TGTGCCAGCAGGGCAGTCGACGGGGATTCACCCCTCCACTTT
NA,TRBV2,NA,TRBJ1-5,CASSSLDRYVNQPQHF,TGTGCCAGCAGTTCACTTGACAGGTACGTTAATCAGCCCCAGCATTTT
NA,TRBV6-6,NA,TRBJ2-7,CASSHSRTDSFEQYF,TGTGCCAGCAGCCATTCTAGGACAGACTCCTTCGAGCAGTACTTC
NA,TRBV15,TRBD1,TRBJ1-5,CATRQGRNSNQPQHF,TGTGCCACCAGACAGGGGAGAAATAGCAATCAGCCCCAGCATTTT
NA,TRBV10-3,TRBD2,TRBJ2-1,CAITPGTSGSDEQFF,TGTGCCATCACACCCGGGACTAGCGGGAGCGATGAGCAGTTCTTC
NA,TRBV19,NA,TRBJ1-2,CASKRTDLNYGYTF,TGTGCCAGCAAAAGGACAGACCTAAACTATGGCTACACCTTC
NA,TRBV7-9,TRBD2,TRBJ2-1,CASRAGGPYEQFF,TGTGCCAGCAGAGCGGGAGGCCCTTATGAGCAGTTCTTC
NA,TRBV9,NA,TRBJ1-1,CASSGGWGQLNTEAFF,TGTGCCAGCTCTGGGGGCTGGGGGCAGCTGAACACTGAAGCTTTCTTT
NA,TRBV5-4,NA,TRBJ2-7,CASSLAAETYEQYF,TGTGCCAGCAGCTTGGCCGCAGAAACCTACGAGCAGTACTTC
NA,TRBV29-1,NA,TRBJ2-5,CSVERGLQETQYF,TGCAGCGTTGAAAGGGGACTCCAAGAGACCCAGTACTTC
NA,TRBV7-2,NA,TRBJ1-4,CASSPTVRDEKLFF,TGTGCCAGCAGCCCGACAGTCCGAGATGAAAAACTGTTTTTT
NA,TRBV10-3,NA,TRBJ1-5,CAIRAGLNQPQHF,TGTGCCATCAGGGCGGGCCTCAATCAGCCCCAGCATTTT
NA,TRBV7-2,NA,TRBJ2-7,CASSLALGEQYF,TGTGCCAGCAGCTTAGCGCTCGGCGAGCAGTACTTC
NA,TRBV2,TRBD2,TRBJ2-3,CASNGARSGGENADTQYF,TGTGCCAGCAATGGAGCGCGTAGCGGGGGGGAGAACGCAGATACGCAGTATTTT
NA,TRBV4-1,TRBD2,TRBJ2-7,CASSQDQGTRGEQYF,TGCGCCAGCAGCCAAGATCAGGGGACTAGAGGCGAGCAGTACTTC
NA,TRBV7-9,TRBD1,TRBJ2-4,CASSAIDRGYIKNIQYF,TGTGCCAGCAGCGCTATCGACAGGGGGTATATCAAAAACATTCAGTACTTC
once,TRBV1,NA,TRBJ1-1,CTSSRRFLMNTEAFF,TGCACCAGCAGCCGCCGGTTTCTTATGAACACTGAAGCTTTCTTT
NA,TRBV19,NA,TRBJ1-2,CASSMGGLANYGYTF,TGTGCCAGTAGTATGGGGGGTTTAGCTAACTATGGCTACACCTTC
few,TRBV7-2,NA,TRBJ2-2,CASSAQGTTGELFF,TGTGCCAGCAGCGCCCAGGGGACCACCGGGGAGCTGTTTTTT